This T cell receptor (beta chain) was recorded in a study of cytomegalovirus exposure and HLA in healthy donors. Study outcomes and limitations: Some TCR beta chains (approximately 180 of them) were listed as cytomegalovirus-associated.

This CDR3 has 15 amino acids. Trimming cost V 5 bases and J 5 bases; bases outside gene matches: 7. CDR1 is SGHTA and CDR2 is FQGNSA in the germline V gene. A multiplex PCR was run with 60 Vbeta primers and 13 Jbeta primers. Method: immunoSEQ multiplex PCR; TCRdb's copy keeps in-frame clones and lacks some. Of 150,000 to 200,000 clones in the sample, roughly three quarters were seen once. To note about this clone: Its antigen is unknown.

The V call is TRBV7-2, the J call TRBJ2-7; 12 positions agree with TRBD2. Sequencing used PBMCs. The clonotype originates from a woman aged 40 to 49 in good health and CMV-seronegative. CDR3 amino acids: CASSQRTSGIDEQYF. CDR3 bases: TGTGCCAGCAGCCAGCGGACTAGCGGGATCGACGAGCAGTACTTC.